This TCR beta chain was captured by sequencing in a study of CD8 T cells in Susac syndrome. Isolation of CD8+ and CD4+ T cells was performed negatively, whereas enrichment of TEMRA cells was done by FACS. RNA totalling about 0.5 to 1 ug underwent reverse transcription with random hexamers. Each CDR3 protein gets one entry after TCRdb re-called the immunoSEQ multiplex PCR reads with MiXCR. The sample carries hundreds of thousands of distinct CDR3 sequences, approximately 85% recorded once. Germline V gene lookup returns CDR1 SGHAT and CDR2 FQNNGV. This CDR3 contains 17 residues. Trimming cost V 4 bases and J 6 bases, with 22 bases left between them.

This receptor was obtained from a human donor with multiple sclerosis. Sample: CD8+ T cells from PBMCs. This chain connects TRBV11-2 to TRBJ2-1; D possibly corresponds to TRBD2 (6 bases). CDR3 DNA: TGTGCCAGCAGCTATCCAGGCTGGGCTAGCGTCGGCAATGAGCAGTTCTTC. Its protein is CASSYPGWASVGNEQFF.